Listed here are 24 T cell receptor beta chains from one sample, sequenced in a study of shared clonotypes between healthy human individuals. Assay used: immunoSEQ multiplex PCR; TCRdb lists only in-frame clones, some missing. The top ten hold more than 0.55% of the sample, which has 1 million to 1.3 million clones, about four fifths seen once. The sequencing sample was made of memory CD4+ T cells from PBMCs. Described subset: CD45RA-negative fraction. The receptor source for this set is a man younger than 30 in good health. Some clones in this sample may be carry-over from other donors' samples.

The V call is TRBV30, the J call TRBJ1-2; TRBD1 might be the D (6 bases). Germline V CDR1 and CDR2: GTSNPN, SVGIG (reference sequence). The CDR3 sequence is 14 residues long. V shed 2 bases and J shed 2 bases, with 12 bases lying between them. CDR3: CAWSPYRENYGYTF. CDR3 nucleotide sequence: TGTGCCTGGAGTCCGTACAGGGAAAACTATGGCTACACCTTC. The whole variable domain, filled in from reference TRBV30 and TRBJ1-2, reads SQTIHQWPATLVQPVGSPLSLECTVEGTSNPNLYWYRQAAGRGLQLLFYSVGIGQISSEVPQNLSASRPQDRQFILSSKKLLLSDSGFYLCAWSPYRENYGYTFGSGTRLTVV.

CDR3 DNA: TGCGCCAGCGTGGCGGCCAGCGGGAGGGTCACCGGGGAGCTGTTTTTT. This codes for CASVAASGRVTGELFF. The genes are TRBV23-1 and TRBJ2-2, with 10 bases identical to TRBD2. TRBV23-1 qualifies as an ORF whose function is uncertain. Germline trimming cut 8 bases from V and 4 bases from J; bases unmatched to any gene: 10. CDR3 length equals 16 residues.

The chain combines TRBV5-4 with TRBJ2-6, with a possible D match to TRBD1 (6 bases). V gave up 7 bases and J gave up 1 base, with 12 bases separating them. The CDR3 totals 15 residues. Germline V gives CDR1 SGHNT, CDR2 YYREEE (reference sequence). The CDR3: CASRQDLSGANVLTF. CDR3 nucleotides: TGTGCCAGCCGACAGGATCTATCTGGGGCCAACGTCCTGACTTTC.

This chain links TRBV2 with TRBJ2-7; 11 bases map to TRBD2. The CDR3 sequence is 16 residues long. Germline V gives CDR1 SNHLY, CDR2 FYNNEI. The V segment lost 6 bases and the J segment 0 bases; nucleotides outside the gene matches: 7. The CDR3 loop reads CASRKSGTSGSYEQYF. The CDR3 nucleotides are TGTGCCAGCAGAAAATCCGGGACTAGCGGCTCCTACGAGCAGTACTTC.

This clone was detected many times. The chain has TRBV6-1 and TRBJ1-2, with D maybe TRBD1 (6 bases). Trimming stripped 7 bases from V and 6 bases from J, with 15 bases between. CDR1 is MNHNS, CDR2 SASEGT, per germline. CDR3 length equals 13 residues. The CDR3 here is CASILTGRNGYTF. Written as DNA, the CDR3 is TGTGCCAGCATTCTGACAGGACGCAATGGCTACACCTTC.

The chain carries TRBV5-1 and TRBJ2-6; 7 nucleotides line up with TRBD2. The CDR3 covers 16 residues. In germline, CDR1 is SGHRS, CDR2 YFSETQ. With V trimmed by 1 base and J by 4 bases, 5 bases remained unmatched. The CDR3 DNA reads as TGCGCCAGCAGCTTGCCGCGGGGGAGCGGGGCCAACGTCCTGACTTTC. This codes for CASSLPRGSGANVLTF.

With respect to this clone: With a much larger clone just one base away, this may be a read error. The sample contains more than one DNA sequence encoding this CDR3. This chain links TRBV4-1 with TRBJ2-5; 13 nucleotides align to TRBD2. The length of the CDR3 is 15 residues. Germline loops: CDR1 MGHRA, CDR2 YSYEKL. This chain's CDR3 is CASSPGTSGEETQYF. The CDR3 region has the DNA TGCGCCAGTAGCCCGGGGACTAGCGGGGAAGAGACCCAGTACTTC.

The J gene is TRBJ2-7, the V gene TRBV29-1; weak D call: TRBD1 (6 bases). Trimming removed 4 bases at V and 6 bases at J, with 16 bases between. Looked up from germline, CDR1 is SQVTM and CDR2 is ANQGSEA. The CDR3 contains 13 residues. CDR3 DNA sequence: TGCAGCGTTGGTCACAGGGCTAAGGCCGAGCAGTACTTC. Amino acids: CSVGHRAKAEQYF.

This sequence joins TRBV6-5 and TRBJ2-2; D is uncertain. CDR1 and CDR2 (germline): MNHEY, SVGAGI. V dropped 2 bases and J dropped 9 bases, with 7 bases sitting between them. The CDR3 runs 12 residues. CDR3 nucleotide sequence: TGTGCCAGCAGTTACAACGGTCGGGAGCTGTTTTTT. It specifies CASSYNGRELFF.

The chain has TRBV7-8 and TRBJ2-7, with 9 bases fitting TRBD2. Germline CDR1 SGHVS, CDR2 FQNEAQ. CDR3 length: 15 amino acids. Trimming at V came to 2 bases and at J to 4 bases, leaving 6 bases not matched to a gene. The CDR3 loop reads CASSLRGRATYEQYF. CDR3 bases: TGTGCCAGCAGCTTACGCGGGAGGGCTACATACGAGCAGTACTTC.

This sequence joins TRBV18 and TRBJ1-2, with TRBD1 matching 8 bases. The CDR3 is 12 amino acids. CDR1 is KGHSH, CDR2 LQKENI, per germline. J gave up 7 bases and V 4 bases, and 2 bases lay outside the gene matches. In DNA, the CDR3 is TGTGCCAGCTCACAGGACAGGGCTGGCTACACCTTC. Its translation is CASSQDRAGYTF.

The V gene is TRBV5-6, the J gene TRBJ1-2; D is ambiguous. The CDR3 has 10 amino acids. Germline loops: CDR1 SGHDT, CDR2 YYEEEE. V was cut by 4 bases and J by 8 bases, with 6 bases left in between. CDR3 sequence (DNA): TGTGCCAGCAGCGGCGAAGGCTACACCTTC. Its translation is CASSGEGYTF. The whole variable domain, remainder taken from reference TRBV5-6 and TRBJ1-2, is DAGVTQSPTHLIKTRGQQVTLRCSPKSGHDTVSWYQQALGQGPQFIFQYYEEEERQRGNFPDRFSGHQFPNYSSELNVNALLLGDSALYLCASSGEGYTFGSGTRLTVV.

J is TRBJ2-3 and V is TRBV27, with D maybe TRBD1 (5 bases). This CDR3 has 13 residues. The germline gives CDR1 MNHEY, CDR2 SMNVEV (reference sequence). V lost 6 bases and J 5 bases, leaving 12 bases between the germline ends. CDR3 residues: CASSLGAKDTQYF. Written as DNA, the CDR3 is TGTGCCAGCAGCCTAGGGGCCAAAGATACGCAGTATTTT.

The chain combines TRBV28 with TRBJ2-7; possible D gene TRBD1, 7 bases. This CDR3 is built from 13 residues. V was trimmed by 5 bases and J by 4 bases, leaving 12 bases between them. Germline CDR1 reads MDHEN; CDR2 reads SYDVKM. The CDR3 is CASSTTGRYEQYF. The CDR3 nucleotides read TGTGCCAGCAGTACGACAGGGAGGTACGAGCAGTACTTC.

The chain uses TRBV7-3 and TRBJ2-3; D may be TRBD2 (6 bases). CDR3 size: 13 residues. Germline lookup yields CDR1 SGHTA and CDR2 FQGTGA. With 3 bases removed from V and 6 bases from J, the gap between germline ends came to 10 bases. CDR3 nucleotide sequence: TGTGCCAGCAGCTTTTCGGAGGGCGATACGCAGTATTTT. It translates to CASSFSEGDTQYF. The variable domain in full, completed from reference TRBV7-3 and TRBJ2-3, reads GAGVSQTPSNKVTEKGKYVELRCDPISGHTALYWYRQSLGQGPEFLIYFQGTGAADDSGLPNDRFFAVRPEGSVSTLKIQRTERGDSAVYLCASSFSEGDTQYFGPGTRLTVL.

This chain links TRBV11-2 with TRBJ1-2, with a weak D call TRBD1 (5 bases). The germline V gene has CDR1 SGHAT and CDR2 FQNNGV. This CDR3 spans 16 amino acids. V dropped 4 bases and J dropped 2 bases, with 17 bases sitting between them. The CDR3 reads CASSSLVGPSNYGYTF. In DNA form, the CDR3 reads TGTGCCAGCAGCTCCCTTGTGGGGCCCTCCAACTATGGCTACACCTTC.

The rearrangement joins TRBV4-3 to TRBJ1-4, with 8 nucleotides matching TRBD1. V shed 4 bases and J 7 bases; nucleotides not matched to a gene: 8. Germline CDR1 and CDR2: LGHNA and YSLEER. This CDR3 comprises 15 residues. The DNA for the CDR3 is TGCGCCAGCAGCCCCTCCGGGACAGGATCTGAAAAACTGTTTTTT. Protein sequence: CASSPSGTGSEKLFF.

J is TRBJ1-4 and V is TRBV6-1; D unresolved. The ends were cut back, 5 bases at V and 3 bases at J, with 4 bases in the middle. CDR1 is MNHNS and CDR2 is SASEGT in the germline V gene. The CDR3 is 12 residues long. The CDR3 bases are TGTGCCAGCAGTCGGTCTAATGAAAAACTGTTTTTT. The encoded protein is CASSRSNEKLFF.

Only a few counts were recorded for this clone. The chain couples TRBV28 to TRBJ2-1, with a possible D match to TRBD1 (6 bases). The CDR3 contains 15 residues. The germline V gene has CDR1 MDHEN and CDR2 SYDVKM. The ends were cut back, 2 bases at V and 4 bases at J, with 12 bases in the middle. The DNA of the CDR3 is TGTGCCAGCAGTTTAGTTTCAGGGGAGTACAATGAGCAGTTCTTC. It encodes CASSLVSGEYNEQFF. Combining the CDR3 with reference TRBV28 and TRBJ2-1 gives the whole variable domain DVKVTQSSRYLVKRTGEKVFLECVQDMDHENMFWYRQDPGLGLRLIYFSYDVKMKEKGDIPEGYSVSREKKERFSLILESASTNQTSMYLCASSLVSGEYNEQFFGPGTRLTVL.

The chain joins TRBV6-6 to TRBJ2-5, with 10 bases identical to TRBD1. Germline assignment: CDR1 MNHNY and CDR2 SVGAGI (reference sequence). The V and J ends lost 6 bases and 5 bases, in that order; junction bases with no gene match: 9. This CDR3 has 15 residues. Here the CDR3 DNA reads TGTGCCAGCAGCCCAGGACAGGGGGTGGGGGAGACCCAGTACTTC. Protein product: CASSPGQGVGETQYF.

The V gene is TRBV5-1, the J gene TRBJ2-7; 7 nucleotides agree with TRBD2. V shed 0 bases and J 3 bases; nucleotides not matched to a gene: 6. From germline, CDR1 is SGHRS and CDR2 YFSETQ. The CDR3 extends over 15 amino acids. Here the CDR3 DNA reads TGCGCCAGCAGCTTGGGTGGAGCTAGCGGCTACGAGCAGTACTTC. Its protein is CASSLGGASGYEQYF.

On this clone: Other DNA sequences in this specimen translate into the identical CDR3. The genes are TRBV30 and TRBJ1-2, with D uncertain. The germline V and J ends were trimmed by 0 bases and 1 base, with 6 bases remaining between them. Germline lookup yields CDR1 GTSNPN and CDR2 SVGIG (reference sequence). This CDR3 has 13 residues. CDR3 in amino acids: CAWSVLGNYGYTF. The CDR3 DNA follows: TGTGCCTGGAGTGTACTTGGTAACTATGGCTACACCTTC.

The CDR3 region has the DNA TGTGCCAGCAGCCCTAGTTGGGGGGAGCTGTTTTTT. This encodes CASSPSWGELFF. The chain is built from TRBV7-9 and TRBJ2-2; D gene ambiguous. Germline V gene data show CDR1 as SEHNR and CDR2 as FQNEAQ (reference sequence). The CDR3 consists of 12 residues. The V end lost 5 bases, the J end lost 8 bases, and 9 bases lay between the germline ends.

This clone was recorded many times. This sequence joins TRBV2 and TRBJ2-2; D is tentatively TRBD1 or TRBD2 (5 bases each). V lost 6 bases to trimming and J lost 1 base, with 12 bases between them. CDR1 SNHLY and CDR2 FYNNEI come from the germline V gene. This CDR3 has 15 residues. The CDR3 protein is CASRGVGRNTGELFF. Here the CDR3 DNA reads TGTGCCAGCAGGGGGGTCGGCAGGAACACCGGGGAGCTGTTTTTT.